The source of this TCR beta chain is a study of memory CD4+ T cells and cytomegalovirus serostatus. Study-level information: Of the healthy Belgian adults, 9 or 10 were CMV seropositive and 24 seronegative.

Single viable CD3+CD4+CD8-CD45RO+ cells were sorted as the memory CD4+ T cells. A note on this clone: Antigen specificity is unknown.

The germline V gene encodes CDR1 MNHNY and CDR2 SVGAGI (reference sequence). V shed 7 bases and J shed 2 bases, with 6 bases lying between them. This CDR3 has 12 residues. Study observations and caveats: Median bootstrapped AUC for CMV status was approximately 0.95 originally, less than 0.93 US-trained. About 40% of the roughly 160 known CMV-associated TCRbeta sequences appeared in CD4+ memory.

Original analysis: Out-of-frame sequences were removed, leaving roughly 2,200,000 distinct TCRbeta sequences. Libraries were prepared by immunoSEQ multiplex PCR; TCRdb keeps only in-frame clonotypes and omits some of them. V and J calls and clone size are given by that table; D and trimming were obtained from the DNA. The table lists approximately 27,000 clones, around 76% of them singletons. The chain links TRBV6-6 to TRBJ1-5; D not certain. This sequence was found in an adult in good health and CMV-seronegative. The material sequenced was memory CD4+ T cells from blood. CDR3: CASNMGNQPQHF. Written as DNA, the CDR3 is TGTGCCAGCAACATGGGCAATCAGCCCCAGCATTTT.